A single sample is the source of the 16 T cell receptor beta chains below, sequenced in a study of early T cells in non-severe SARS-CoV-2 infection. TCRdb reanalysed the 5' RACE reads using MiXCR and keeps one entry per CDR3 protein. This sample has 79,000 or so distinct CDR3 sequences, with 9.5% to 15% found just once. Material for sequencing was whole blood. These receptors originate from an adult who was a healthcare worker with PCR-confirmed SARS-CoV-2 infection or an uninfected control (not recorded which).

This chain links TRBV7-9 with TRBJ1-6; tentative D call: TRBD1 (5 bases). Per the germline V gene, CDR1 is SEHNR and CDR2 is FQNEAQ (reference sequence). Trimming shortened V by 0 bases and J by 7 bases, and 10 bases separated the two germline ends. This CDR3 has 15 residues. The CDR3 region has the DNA TGTGCCAGCAGCTTAGCGGCGGGGGTAAATTCACCCCTCCACTTT. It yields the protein CASSLAAGVNSPLHF.

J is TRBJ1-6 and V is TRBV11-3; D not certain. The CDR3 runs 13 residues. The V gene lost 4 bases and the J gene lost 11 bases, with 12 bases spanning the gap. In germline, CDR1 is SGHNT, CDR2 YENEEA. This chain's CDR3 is CASSSGRQTPLHF. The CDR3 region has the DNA TGTGCCAGCAGCTCAGGAAGACAAACACCCCTCCACTTT.

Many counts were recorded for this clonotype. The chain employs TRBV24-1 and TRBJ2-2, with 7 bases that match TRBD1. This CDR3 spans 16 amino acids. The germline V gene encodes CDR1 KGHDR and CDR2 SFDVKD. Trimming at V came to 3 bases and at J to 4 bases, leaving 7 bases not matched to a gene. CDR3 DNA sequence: TGTGCCACCAGTGATCCCCGACAGGGAAGCACCGGGGAGCTGTTTTTT. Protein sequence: CATSDPRQGSTGELFF.

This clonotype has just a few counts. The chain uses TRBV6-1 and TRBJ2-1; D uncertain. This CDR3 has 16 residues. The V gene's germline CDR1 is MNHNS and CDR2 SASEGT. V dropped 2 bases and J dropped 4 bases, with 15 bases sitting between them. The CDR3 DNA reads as TGTGCCAGCAGTGAAAATTTATACCGGATTTACAATGAGCAGTTCTTC. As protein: CASSENLYRIYNEQFF.

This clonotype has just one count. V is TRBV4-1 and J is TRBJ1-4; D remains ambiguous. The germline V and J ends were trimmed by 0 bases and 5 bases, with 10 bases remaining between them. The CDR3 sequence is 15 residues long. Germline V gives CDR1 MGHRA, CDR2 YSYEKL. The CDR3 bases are TGCGCCAGCAGCCAAGAAGCGGGGAACAATGAAAAACTGTTTTTT. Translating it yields CASSQEAGNNEKLFF.

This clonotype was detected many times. DNA for the CDR3: TGTGCCAGCTCACCAGGACAGGGGGGTCAGCCCCAGCATTTT. It translates to CASSPGQGGQPQHF. The chain uses TRBV18 and TRBJ1-5, with 10 bases aligning to TRBD1. Trimming removed 2 bases from V and 6 bases from J; junction bases left unmatched: 1. CDR1 KGHSH and CDR2 LQKENI come from the germline V gene. This CDR3 has 14 amino acids.

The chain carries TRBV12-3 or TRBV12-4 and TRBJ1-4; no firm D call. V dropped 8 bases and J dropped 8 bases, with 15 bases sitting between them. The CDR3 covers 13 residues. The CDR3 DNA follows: TGTGCCAGCTCCCTGGGCACTATCGAAAAACTGTTTTTT. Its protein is CASSLGTIEKLFF.

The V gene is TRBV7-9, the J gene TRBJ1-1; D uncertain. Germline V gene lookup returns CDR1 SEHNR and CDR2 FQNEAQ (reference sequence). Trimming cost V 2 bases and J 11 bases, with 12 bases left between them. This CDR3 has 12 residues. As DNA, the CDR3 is TGTGCCAGCAGCTTACCCCAGCGTTTTGCTTTCTTT. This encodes CASSLPQRFAFF.

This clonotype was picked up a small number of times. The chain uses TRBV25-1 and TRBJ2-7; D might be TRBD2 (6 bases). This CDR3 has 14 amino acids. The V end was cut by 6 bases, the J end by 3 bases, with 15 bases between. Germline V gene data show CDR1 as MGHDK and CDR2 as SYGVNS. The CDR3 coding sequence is TGTGCCAGCAGCCCACGGGGGACTCACTACGAGCAGTACTTC. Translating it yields CASSPRGTHYEQYF.

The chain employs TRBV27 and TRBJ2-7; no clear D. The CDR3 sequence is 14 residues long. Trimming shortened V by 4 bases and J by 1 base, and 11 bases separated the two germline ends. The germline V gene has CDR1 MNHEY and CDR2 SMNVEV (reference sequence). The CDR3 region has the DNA TGTGCCAGCAGTTGGCAGGTGGCGTCCTACGAGCAGTACTTC. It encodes CASSWQVASYEQYF.

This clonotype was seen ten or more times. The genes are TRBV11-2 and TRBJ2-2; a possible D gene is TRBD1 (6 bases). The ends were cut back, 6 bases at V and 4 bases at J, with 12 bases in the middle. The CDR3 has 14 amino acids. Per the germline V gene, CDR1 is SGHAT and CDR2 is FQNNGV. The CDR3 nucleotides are TGTGCCAGCAGTCAAGGACAGTTCACCGGGGAGCTGTTTTTT. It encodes CASSQGQFTGELFF.

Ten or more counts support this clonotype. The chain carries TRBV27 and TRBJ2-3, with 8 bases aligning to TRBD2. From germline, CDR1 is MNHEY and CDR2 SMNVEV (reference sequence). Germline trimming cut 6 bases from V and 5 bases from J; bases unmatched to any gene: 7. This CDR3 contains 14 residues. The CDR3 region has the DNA TGTGCCAGCAGACAAGCGGGAGAAGTAGATACGCAGTATTTT. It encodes CASRQAGEVDTQYF.

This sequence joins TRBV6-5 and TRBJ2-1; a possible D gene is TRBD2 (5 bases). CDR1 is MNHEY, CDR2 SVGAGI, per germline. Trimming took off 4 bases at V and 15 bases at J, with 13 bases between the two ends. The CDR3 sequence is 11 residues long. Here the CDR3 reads CASSFGLNRFF. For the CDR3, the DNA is TGTGCCAGCAGTTTCGGACTGAATCGGTTCTTC.

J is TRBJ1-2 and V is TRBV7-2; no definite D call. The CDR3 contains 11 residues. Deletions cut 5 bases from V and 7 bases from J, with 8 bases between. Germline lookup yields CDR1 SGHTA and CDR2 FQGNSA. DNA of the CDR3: TGTGCCAGCAGCCCCTTCGCTGGCTACACCTTC. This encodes CASSPFAGYTF.

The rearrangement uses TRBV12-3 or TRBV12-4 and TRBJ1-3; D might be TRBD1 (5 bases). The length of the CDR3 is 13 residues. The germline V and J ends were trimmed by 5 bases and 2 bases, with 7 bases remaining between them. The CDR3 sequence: CASSPGAGNTIYF. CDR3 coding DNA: TGTGCCAGCAGTCCGGGGGCTGGAAACACCATATATTTT.

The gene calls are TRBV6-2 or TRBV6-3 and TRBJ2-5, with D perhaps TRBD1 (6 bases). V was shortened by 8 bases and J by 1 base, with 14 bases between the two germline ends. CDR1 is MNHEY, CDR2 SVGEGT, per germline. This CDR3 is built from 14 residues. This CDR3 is CASLKQGSQETQYF. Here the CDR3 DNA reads TGTGCCAGCCTGAAACAGGGATCCCAAGAGACCCAGTACTTC.